The rows below give T cell receptor beta chains drawn from one sample of a study of cytomegalovirus exposure and HLA in healthy donors. Sequencing was performed with immunoSEQ multiplex PCR; in TCRdb, only in-frame clones are kept and a portion is missing. The profile covers 110,000 to 150,000 clones, with less than 85% appearing a single time and around 1.9% taken by the ten largest. Sequenced input: PBMCs. These receptors all come from a woman aged 55-75 years in good health and CMV-seropositive. Each CDR3 is given with its conserved first and last residue.

cdr3_aa j_call v_call
CASSLASESWVRGTEAFF TRBJ1-1 TRBV5-1
CASSESLAGAGNEQFF TRBJ2-1 TRBV2
CASSFNPGGRGEQYF TRBJ2-7 TRBV7-3
CAWSVLAGGSNYEQYF TRBJ2-7 TRBV30
CASTRDRGTLQPQHF TRBJ1-5 TRBV6-1
CASSSLGASGTETQYF TRBJ2-5 TRBV5-1
CASSDRDRPGGYGYTF TRBJ1-2 TRBV5-1
CASLGAGGNTGELFF TRBJ2-2 TRBV5-6
CASSLLAGEPQHF TRBJ1-5 TRBV7-9
CASSPGDSGNTIYF TRBJ1-3 TRBV5-1
CASSKGTGGDTQYF TRBJ2-3 TRBV28
CASSPRQGTNEKLFF TRBJ1-4 TRBV6-6
CASSASWTSGRSSYEQYF TRBJ2-7 TRBV5-6
CASSTGQGNILTF TRBJ2-6 TRBV7-2
CASSPTGQTYEQYF . TRBV10-1
CASSPNPGTEGEKLFF TRBJ1-4 TRBV5-4
CASSYRTSGDEQYF TRBJ2-7 TRBV6-6
CASSQDGDYSSYNEQFF TRBJ2-1 TRBV4-1
CASSLVRENTIYF TRBJ1-3 TRBV11-2
CASSIDPPGRTEAFF TRBJ1-1 TRBV19
CASSPDRTALNYGYTF TRBJ1-2 TRBV6-6
CASSANLNIQYF TRBJ2-4 TRBV7-2
CAISEQLSGANVLTF TRBJ2-6 TRBV10-3
CASSAAGTGGGTEAFF TRBJ1-1 TRBV5-4
CASSQQQTAKNIQYF TRBJ2-4 TRBV7-9
CASSLRQGGNQPQHF TRBJ1-5 TRBV7-8
CASSYVSDYGYTF TRBJ1-2 TRBV6-6
CASSHLPGRLAEGKTQYF TRBJ2-5 TRBV14
CATSPQGGTDTQYF TRBJ2-3 TRBV15
CASRAIMNTEAFF TRBJ1-1 TRBV6-5
CASSLLVQGPAYGYTF TRBJ1-2 TRBV7-2
CASKGQGNTEAFF TRBJ1-1 TRBV5-1
CASSLAGTVNTEAFF TRBJ1-1 TRBV7-9
CASSLTGGLNTEAFF TRBJ1-1 TRBV5-8
CAWRGGTGKTYEQYF TRBJ2-7 TRBV30
CASSPGHRNTGELFF TRBJ2-2 TRBV18
CASSPEVTGGIETQYF TRBJ2-5 TRBV27
CSAELGDSREKLFF TRBJ1-4 TRBV29-1
CSVVRAGGTDTQYF TRBJ2-3 TRBV29-1
CARQGKAVHEQYF TRBJ2-7 TRBV30
CASSAPGQGFAYNSPLHF TRBJ1-6 TRBV6-1
CASSGQGFETDTQYF TRBJ2-3 TRBV5-1
CASSLTTAPQYF TRBJ2-7 TRBV2
CASSIGGSRNEQYF TRBJ2-7 TRBV19
CASSLSSGSYHEQYF TRBJ2-7 TRBV27
CASSVDWGDSGNTIYF TRBJ1-3 TRBV9
CASRSGTGGEKLFF TRBJ1-4 TRBV6-1